This T cell receptor beta chain stems from a study of blood T cell repertoires in COVID-19. Data came from immunoSEQ multiplex PCR; TCRdb stores just in-frame clones and leaves some out. The data hold 70,000 to 75,000 clones, with 79% observed a single time. This receptor was obtained from a man in his sixties with active or convalescent COVID-19. Material for sequencing was peripheral blood.

The CDR3: CASRKVEAGELFF. The CDR3 DNA reads as TGCGCCAGCAGAAAAGTTGAGGCCGGGGAGCTGTTTTTT. The chain links TRBV5-1 to TRBJ2-2; no reliable D call. The V end was cut by 5 bases, the J end by 6 bases, with 11 bases between. This CDR3 is built from 13 residues. Germline CDR1 and CDR2: SGHRS and YFSETQ.